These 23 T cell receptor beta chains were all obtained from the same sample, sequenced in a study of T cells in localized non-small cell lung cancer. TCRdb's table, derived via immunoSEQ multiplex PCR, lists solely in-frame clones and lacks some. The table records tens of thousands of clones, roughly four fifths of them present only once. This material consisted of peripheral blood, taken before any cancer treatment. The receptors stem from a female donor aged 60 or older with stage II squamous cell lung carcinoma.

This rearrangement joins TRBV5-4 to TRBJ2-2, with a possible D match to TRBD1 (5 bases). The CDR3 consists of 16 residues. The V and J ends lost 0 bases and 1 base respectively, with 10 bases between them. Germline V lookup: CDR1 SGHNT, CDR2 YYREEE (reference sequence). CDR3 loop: CASSLGNRRNTGELFF. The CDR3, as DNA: TGTGCCAGCAGCTTGGGTAACAGGCGGAACACCGGGGAGCTGTTTTTT.

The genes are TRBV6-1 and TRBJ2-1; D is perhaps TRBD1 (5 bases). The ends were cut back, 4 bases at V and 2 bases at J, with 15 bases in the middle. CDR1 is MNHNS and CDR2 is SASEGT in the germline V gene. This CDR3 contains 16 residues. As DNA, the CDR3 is TGTGCCAGCAGTGTCAGCGACAGACGGCCCTACAATGAGCAGTTCTTC. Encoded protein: CASSVSDRRPYNEQFF.

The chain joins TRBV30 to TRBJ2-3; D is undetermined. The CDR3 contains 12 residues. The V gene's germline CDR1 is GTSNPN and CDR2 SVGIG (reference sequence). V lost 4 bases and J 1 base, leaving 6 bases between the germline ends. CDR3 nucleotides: TGTGCCTGGAATCCCCGCACAGATACGCAGTATTTT. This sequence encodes CAWNPRTDTQYF.

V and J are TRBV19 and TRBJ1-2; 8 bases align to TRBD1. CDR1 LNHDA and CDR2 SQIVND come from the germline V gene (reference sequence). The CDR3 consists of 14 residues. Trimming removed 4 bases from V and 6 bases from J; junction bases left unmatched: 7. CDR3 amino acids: CASSKETGENGYTF. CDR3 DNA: TGTGCCAGTAGTAAAGAGACAGGGGAGAATGGCTACACCTTC. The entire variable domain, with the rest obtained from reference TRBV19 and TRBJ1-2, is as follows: DGGITQSPKYLFRKEGQNVTLSCEQNLNHDAMYWYRQDPGQGLRLIYYSQIVNDFQKGDIAEGYSVSREKKESFPLTVTSAQKNPTAFYLCASSKETGENGYTFGSGTRLTVV.

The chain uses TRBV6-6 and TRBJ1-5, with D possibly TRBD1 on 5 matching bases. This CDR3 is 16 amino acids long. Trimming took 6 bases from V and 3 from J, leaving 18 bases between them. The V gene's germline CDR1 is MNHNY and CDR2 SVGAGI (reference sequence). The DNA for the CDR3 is TGTGCCAGCAGATGGCAAGGCAGGGCGCCCAATCAGCCCCAGCATTTT. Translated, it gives CASRWQGRAPNQPQHF.

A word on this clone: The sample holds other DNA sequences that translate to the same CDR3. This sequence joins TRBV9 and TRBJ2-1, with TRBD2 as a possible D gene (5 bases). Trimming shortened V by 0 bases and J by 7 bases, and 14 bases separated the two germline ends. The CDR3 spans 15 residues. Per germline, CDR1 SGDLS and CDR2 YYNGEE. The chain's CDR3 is CASSVVEGVGNEQFF. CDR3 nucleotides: TGTGCCAGCAGCGTAGTTGAGGGTGTGGGTAATGAGCAGTTCTTC.

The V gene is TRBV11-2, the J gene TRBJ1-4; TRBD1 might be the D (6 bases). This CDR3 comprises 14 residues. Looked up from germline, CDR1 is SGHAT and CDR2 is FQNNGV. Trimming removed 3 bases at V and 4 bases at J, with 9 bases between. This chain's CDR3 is CASSFGQFNEKLFF. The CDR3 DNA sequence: TGTGCCAGCAGCTTCGGACAGTTTAATGAAAAACTGTTTTTT. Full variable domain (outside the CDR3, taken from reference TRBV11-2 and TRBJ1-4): EAGVAQSPRYKIIEKRQSVAFWCNPISGHATLYWYQQILGQGPKLLIQFQNNGVVDDSQLPKDRFSAERLKGVDSTLKIQPAKLEDSAVYLCASSFGQFNEKLFFGSGTQLSVL.

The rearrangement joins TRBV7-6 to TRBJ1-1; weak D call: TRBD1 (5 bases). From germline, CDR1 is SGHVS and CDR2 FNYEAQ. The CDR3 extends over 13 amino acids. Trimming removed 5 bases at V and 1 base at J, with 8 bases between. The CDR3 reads CASSRGTNTEAFF. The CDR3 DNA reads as TGTGCCAGCAGCCGCGGGACGAACACTGAAGCTTTCTTT.

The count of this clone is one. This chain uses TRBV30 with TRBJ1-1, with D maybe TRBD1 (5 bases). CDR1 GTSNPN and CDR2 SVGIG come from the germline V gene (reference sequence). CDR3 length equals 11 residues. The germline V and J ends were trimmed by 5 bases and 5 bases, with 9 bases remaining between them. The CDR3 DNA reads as TGTGCCTGGGGAGGGGAGACTGAAGCTTTCTTT. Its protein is CAWGGETEAFF.

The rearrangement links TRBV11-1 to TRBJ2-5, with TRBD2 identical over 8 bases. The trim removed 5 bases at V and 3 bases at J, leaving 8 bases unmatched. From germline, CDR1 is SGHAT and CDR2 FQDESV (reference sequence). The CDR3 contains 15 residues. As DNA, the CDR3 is TGTGCCAGCAGCCCCCTCGGGAGGGGTGAAGAGACCCAGTACTTC. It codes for CASSPLGRGEETQYF.

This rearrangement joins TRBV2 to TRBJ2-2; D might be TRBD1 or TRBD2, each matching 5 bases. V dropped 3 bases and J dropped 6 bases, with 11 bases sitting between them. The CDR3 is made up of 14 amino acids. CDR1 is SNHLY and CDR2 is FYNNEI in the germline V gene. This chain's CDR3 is CASSEGVWSGELFF. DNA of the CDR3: TGTGCCAGCAGTGAGGGGGTATGGTCCGGGGAGCTGTTTTTT.

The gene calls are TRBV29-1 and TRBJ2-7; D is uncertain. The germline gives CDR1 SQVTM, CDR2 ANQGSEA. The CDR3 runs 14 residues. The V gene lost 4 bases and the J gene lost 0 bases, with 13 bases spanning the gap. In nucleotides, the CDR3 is TGCAGCGTTGCGCCCCACGGAAGCTCCTACGAGCAGTACTTC. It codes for CSVAPHGSSYEQYF.

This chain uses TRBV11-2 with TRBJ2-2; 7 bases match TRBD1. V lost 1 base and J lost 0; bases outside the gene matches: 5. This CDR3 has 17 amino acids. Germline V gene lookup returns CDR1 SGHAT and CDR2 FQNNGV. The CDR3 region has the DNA TGTGCCAGCAGCTTAGGCCTAACAGGGGCGAACACCGGGGAGCTGTTTTTT. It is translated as CASSLGLTGANTGELFF.

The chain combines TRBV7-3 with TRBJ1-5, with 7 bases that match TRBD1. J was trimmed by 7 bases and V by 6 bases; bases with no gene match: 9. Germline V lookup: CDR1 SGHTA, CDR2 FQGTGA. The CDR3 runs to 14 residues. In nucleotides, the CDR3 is TGTGCCAGCAGTCCCACAGGGGAGGAGCAGCCCCAGCATTTT. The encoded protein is CASSPTGEEQPQHF.

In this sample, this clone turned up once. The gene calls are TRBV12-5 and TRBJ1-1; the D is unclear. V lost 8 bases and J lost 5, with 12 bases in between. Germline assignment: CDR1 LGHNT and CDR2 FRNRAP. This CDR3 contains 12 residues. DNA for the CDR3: TGTGCTAGTCAACGGGGTGGGACTGAAGCTTTCTTT. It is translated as CASQRGGTEAFF.

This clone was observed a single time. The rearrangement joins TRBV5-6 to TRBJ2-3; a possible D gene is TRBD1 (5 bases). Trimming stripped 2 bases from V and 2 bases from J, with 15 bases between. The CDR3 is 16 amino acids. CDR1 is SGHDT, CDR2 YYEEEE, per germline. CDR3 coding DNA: TGTGCCAGCAGCTTCTTTACAGGAGCCAACACAGATACGCAGTATTTT. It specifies CASSFFTGANTDTQYF. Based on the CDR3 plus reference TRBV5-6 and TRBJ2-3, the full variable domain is DAGVTQSPTHLIKTRGQQVTLRCSPKSGHDTVSWYQQALGQGPQFIFQYYEEEERQRGNFPDRFSGHQFPNYSSELNVNALLLGDSALYLCASSFFTGANTDTQYFGPGTRLTVL.

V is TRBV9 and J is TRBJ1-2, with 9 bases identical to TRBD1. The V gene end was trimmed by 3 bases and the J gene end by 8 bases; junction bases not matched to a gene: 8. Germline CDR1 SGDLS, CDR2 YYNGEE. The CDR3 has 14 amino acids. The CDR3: CASSAGDRAGGYTF. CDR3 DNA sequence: TGTGCCAGCAGCGCCGGGGACAGGGCGGGCGGCTACACCTTC. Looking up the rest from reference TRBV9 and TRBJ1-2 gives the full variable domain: DSGVTQTPKHLITATGQRVTLRCSPRSGDLSVYWYQQSLDQGLQFLIQYYNGEERAKGNILERFSAQQFPDLHSELNLSSLELGDSALYFCASSAGDRAGGYTFGSGTRLTVV.

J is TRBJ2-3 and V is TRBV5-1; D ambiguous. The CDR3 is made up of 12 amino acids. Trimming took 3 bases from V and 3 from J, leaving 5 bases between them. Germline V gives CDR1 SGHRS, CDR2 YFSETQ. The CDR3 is CASSYRTDTQYF. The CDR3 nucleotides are TGCGCCAGCAGCTACAGAACAGATACGCAGTATTTT.

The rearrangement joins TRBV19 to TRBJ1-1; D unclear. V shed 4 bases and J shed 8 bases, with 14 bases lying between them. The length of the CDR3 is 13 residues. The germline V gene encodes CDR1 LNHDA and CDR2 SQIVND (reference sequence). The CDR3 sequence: CASSKRVQGEAFF. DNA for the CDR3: TGTGCCAGTAGTAAGAGGGTCCAAGGGGAAGCTTTCTTT.

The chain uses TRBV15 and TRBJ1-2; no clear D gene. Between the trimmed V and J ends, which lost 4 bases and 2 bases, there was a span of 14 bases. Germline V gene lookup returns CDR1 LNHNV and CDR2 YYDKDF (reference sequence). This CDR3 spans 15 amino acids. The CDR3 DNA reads TGTGCCACCAGCACTGATACCTCAGGAAACTATGGCTACACCTTC. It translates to CATSTDTSGNYGYTF.

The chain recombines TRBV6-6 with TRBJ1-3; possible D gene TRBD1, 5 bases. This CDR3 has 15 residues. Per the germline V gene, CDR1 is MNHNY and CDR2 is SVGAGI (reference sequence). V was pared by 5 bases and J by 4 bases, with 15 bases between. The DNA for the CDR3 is TGTGCCAGCAGTCCCTCAGGGTCATCAGGAAACACCATATATTTT. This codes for CASSPSGSSGNTIYF.

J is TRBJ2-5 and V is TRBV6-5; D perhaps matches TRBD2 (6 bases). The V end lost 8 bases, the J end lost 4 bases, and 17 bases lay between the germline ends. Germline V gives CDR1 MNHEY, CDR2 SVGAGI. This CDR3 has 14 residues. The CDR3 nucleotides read TGTGCCAGCTCCCCCGGGGGATTGGGAGAGACCCAGTACTTC. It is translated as CASSPGGLGETQYF.

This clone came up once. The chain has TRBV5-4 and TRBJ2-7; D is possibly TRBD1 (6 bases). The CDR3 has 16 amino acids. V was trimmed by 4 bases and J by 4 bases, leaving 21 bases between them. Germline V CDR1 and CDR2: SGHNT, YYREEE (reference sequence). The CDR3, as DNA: TGTGCCAGCAGCCCCCCCTTGGACAGCTTTTCTTACGAGCAGTACTTC. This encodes CASSPPLDSFSYEQYF.